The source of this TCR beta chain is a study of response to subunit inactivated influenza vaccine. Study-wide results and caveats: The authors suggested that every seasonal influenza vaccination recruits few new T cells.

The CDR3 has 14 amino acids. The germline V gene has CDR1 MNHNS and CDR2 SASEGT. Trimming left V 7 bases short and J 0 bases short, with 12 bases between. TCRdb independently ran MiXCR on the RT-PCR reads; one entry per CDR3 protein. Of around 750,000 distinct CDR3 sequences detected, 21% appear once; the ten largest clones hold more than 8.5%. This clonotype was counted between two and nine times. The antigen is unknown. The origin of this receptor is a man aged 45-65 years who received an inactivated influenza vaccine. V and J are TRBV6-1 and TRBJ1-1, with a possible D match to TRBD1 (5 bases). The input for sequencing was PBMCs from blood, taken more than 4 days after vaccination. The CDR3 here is CASTLDIMNTEAFF. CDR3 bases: TGTGCCAGCACCCTGGACATAATGAACACTGAAGCTTTCTTT.